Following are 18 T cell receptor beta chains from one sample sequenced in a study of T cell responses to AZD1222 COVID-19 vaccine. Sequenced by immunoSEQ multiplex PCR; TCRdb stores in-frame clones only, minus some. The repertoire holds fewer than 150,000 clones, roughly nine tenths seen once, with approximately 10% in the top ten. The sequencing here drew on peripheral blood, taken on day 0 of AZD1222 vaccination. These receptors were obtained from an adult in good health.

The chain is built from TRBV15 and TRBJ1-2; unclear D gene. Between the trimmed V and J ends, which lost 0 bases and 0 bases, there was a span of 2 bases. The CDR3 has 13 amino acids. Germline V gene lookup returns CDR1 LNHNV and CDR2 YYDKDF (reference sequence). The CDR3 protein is CATSRETNYGYTF. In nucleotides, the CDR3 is TGTGCCACCAGCAGAGAAACTAACTATGGCTACACCTTC.

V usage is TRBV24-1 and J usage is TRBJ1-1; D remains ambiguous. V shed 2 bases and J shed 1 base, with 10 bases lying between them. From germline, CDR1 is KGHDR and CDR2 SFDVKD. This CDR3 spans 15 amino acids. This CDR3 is CATSDSRMGNTEAFF. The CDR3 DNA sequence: TGTGCCACCAGTGATTCCCGGATGGGGAACACTGAAGCTTTCTTT.

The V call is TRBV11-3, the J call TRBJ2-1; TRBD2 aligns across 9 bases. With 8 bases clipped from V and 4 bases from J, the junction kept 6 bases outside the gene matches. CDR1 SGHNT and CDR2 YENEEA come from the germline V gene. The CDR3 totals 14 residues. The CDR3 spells CASCSGGPYNEQFF. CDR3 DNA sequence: TGTGCCAGCTGTAGCGGGGGCCCTTACAATGAGCAGTTCTTC.

CDR3 nucleotide sequence: TGCAGCATCAGAGGGCAGGTCCACGAGCAGTACTTC. Amino acids: CSIRGQVHEQYF. This chain uses TRBV29-1 with TRBJ2-7, with TRBD2 as a possible D gene (5 bases). Germline assignment: CDR1 SQVTM and CDR2 ANQGSEA. The V and J ends lost 8 bases and 5 bases respectively, with 16 bases between them. CDR3 size: 12 residues.

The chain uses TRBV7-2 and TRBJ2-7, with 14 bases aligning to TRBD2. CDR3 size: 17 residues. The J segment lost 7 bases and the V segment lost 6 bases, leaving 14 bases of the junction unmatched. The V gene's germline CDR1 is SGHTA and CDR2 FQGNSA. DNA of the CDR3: TGTGCCAGCAGTCCTGCGTCCGGGACTAGCGGGAGATGGGAGCAGTACTTC. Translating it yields CASSPASGTSGRWEQYF.

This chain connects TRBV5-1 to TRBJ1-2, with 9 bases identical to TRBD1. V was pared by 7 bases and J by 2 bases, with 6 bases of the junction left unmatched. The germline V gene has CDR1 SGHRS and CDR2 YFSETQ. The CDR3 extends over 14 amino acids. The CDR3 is CASGPGQGNYGYTF. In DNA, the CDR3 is TGCGCCAGCGGCCCCGGACAGGGGAACTATGGCTACACCTTC.

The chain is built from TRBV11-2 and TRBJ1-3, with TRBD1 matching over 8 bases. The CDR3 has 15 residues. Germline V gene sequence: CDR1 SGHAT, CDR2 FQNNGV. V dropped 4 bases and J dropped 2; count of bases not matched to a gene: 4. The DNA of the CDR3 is TGTGCCAGCAGCTCCTCGACAGGGGCTGGAAACACCATATATTTT. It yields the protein CASSSSTGAGNTIYF.

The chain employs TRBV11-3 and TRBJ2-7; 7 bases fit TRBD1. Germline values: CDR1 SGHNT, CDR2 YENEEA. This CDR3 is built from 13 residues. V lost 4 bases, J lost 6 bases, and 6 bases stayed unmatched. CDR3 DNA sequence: TGTGCCAGCAGCTCCGACAGGGCGCCCGAGCAGTACTTC. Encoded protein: CASSSDRAPEQYF.

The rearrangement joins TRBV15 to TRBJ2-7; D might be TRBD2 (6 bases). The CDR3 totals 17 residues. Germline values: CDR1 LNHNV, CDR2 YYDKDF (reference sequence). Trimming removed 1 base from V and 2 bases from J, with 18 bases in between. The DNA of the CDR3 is TGTGCCACCAGCAGAGCCCAGATAGCGGAGAGGCCCTACGAGCAGTACTTC. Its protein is CATSRAQIAERPYEQYF.

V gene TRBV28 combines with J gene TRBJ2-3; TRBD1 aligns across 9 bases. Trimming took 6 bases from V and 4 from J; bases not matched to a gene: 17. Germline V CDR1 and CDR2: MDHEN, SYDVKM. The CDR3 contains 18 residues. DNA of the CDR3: TGTGCCAGCAGCCCCCCAAACACCGGGACAGGGAGGCCAGATACGCAGTATTTT. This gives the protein CASSPPNTGTGRPDTQYF.

This CDR3 is CASKQGGQPQHF. The CDR3 DNA reads as TGTGCCAGCAAGCAGGGTGGTCAGCCCCAGCATTTT. The chain is built from TRBV2 and TRBJ1-5, with D maybe TRBD1 (5 bases). The CDR3 sequence is 12 residues long. The V end was cut by 7 bases, the J end by 6 bases, with 10 bases between. Germline V gene sequence: CDR1 SNHLY, CDR2 FYNNEI.

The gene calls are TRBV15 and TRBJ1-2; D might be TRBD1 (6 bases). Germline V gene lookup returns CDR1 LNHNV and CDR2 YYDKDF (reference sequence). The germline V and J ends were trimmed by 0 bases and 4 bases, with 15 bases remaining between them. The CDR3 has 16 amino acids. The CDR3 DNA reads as TGTGCCACCAGCAGAGATCTGAGGGGGTTAGGCTATGGCTACACCTTC. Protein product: CATSRDLRGLGYGYTF.

The CDR3, as DNA: TGTGCCTGGAGTTCAGGACTAGCGGGGCGCAAGTTGGATGAGCAGTTCTTC. It translates to CAWSSGLAGRKLDEQFF. V gene TRBV30 combines with J gene TRBJ2-1; TRBD2 matches at 12 bases. Trimming removed 2 bases from V and 8 bases from J; junction bases left unmatched: 13. Germline lookup yields CDR1 GTSNPN and CDR2 SVGIG (reference sequence). CDR3 size: 17 residues.

For the CDR3, the DNA is TGTGCCACCAGTGACCCAGGGGGCTACGAGCAGTACTTC. It encodes CATSDPGGYEQYF. The V call is TRBV24-1, the J call TRBJ2-7; 7 positions match TRBD1. The V segment lost 4 bases and the J segment 3 bases; nucleotides outside the gene matches: 2. Germline CDR1 reads KGHDR; CDR2 reads SFDVKD. This CDR3 spans 13 amino acids.

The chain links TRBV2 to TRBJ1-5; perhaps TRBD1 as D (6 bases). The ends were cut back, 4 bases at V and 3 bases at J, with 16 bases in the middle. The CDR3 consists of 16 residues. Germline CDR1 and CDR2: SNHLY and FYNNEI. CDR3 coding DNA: TGTGCCAGCAGTGGAGACAGGTTGACATACAATCAGCCCCAGCATTTT. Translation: CASSGDRLTYNQPQHF.

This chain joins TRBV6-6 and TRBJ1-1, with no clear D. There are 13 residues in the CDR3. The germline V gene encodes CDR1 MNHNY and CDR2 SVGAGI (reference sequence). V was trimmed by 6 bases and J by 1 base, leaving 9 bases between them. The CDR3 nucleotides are TGTGCCAGCAGGTACGACGGGAACACTGAAGCTTTCTTT. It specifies CASRYDGNTEAFF.

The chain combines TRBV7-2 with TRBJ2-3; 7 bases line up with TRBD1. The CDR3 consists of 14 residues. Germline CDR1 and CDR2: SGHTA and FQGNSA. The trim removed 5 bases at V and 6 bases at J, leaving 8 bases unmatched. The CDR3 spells CASSKIGGGDTQYF. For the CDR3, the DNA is TGTGCCAGCAGCAAAATAGGGGGCGGGGATACGCAGTATTTT. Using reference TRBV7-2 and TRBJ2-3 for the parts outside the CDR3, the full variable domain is GAGVSQSPSNKVTEKGKDVELRCDPISGHTALYWYRQSLGQGLEFLIYFQGNSAPDKSGLPSDRFSAERTGGSVSTLTIQRTQQEDSAVYLCASSKIGGGDTQYFGPGTRLTVL.

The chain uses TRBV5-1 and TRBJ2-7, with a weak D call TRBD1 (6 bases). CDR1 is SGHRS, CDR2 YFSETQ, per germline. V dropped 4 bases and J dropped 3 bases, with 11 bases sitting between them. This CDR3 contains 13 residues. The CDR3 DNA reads TGCGCCAGCAGCCCGGGACAACTCTACGAGCAGTACTTC. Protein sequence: CASSPGQLYEQYF.